Reported below is one T cell receptor (beta chain). The CDR3 contains 12 residues. The V gene's germline CDR1 is SEHNR and CDR2 FQNEAQ (reference sequence). The V end lost 3 bases, the J end lost 6 bases, and 8 bases lay between the germline ends. This sample was included in a study of blood T cell repertoires in COVID-19. Overall study context: Collection of acute and convalescent COVID-19 samples took place in the United States, Italy and Spain.

Per the study methods: Amplification of reference gene primers was used by the study to estimate nucleated cell counts. This table comes from immunoSEQ multiplex PCR, and its TCRdb copy is limited to in-frame clones, with some not included. Clone size and the V and J calls come from that table; the DNA yielded D and trimming. The sample records 180,000 or so clones, roughly 86% being singletons. The gene calls are TRBV7-9 and TRBJ1-2, with a possible D match to TRBD1 (5 bases). Input material: peripheral blood. The TCR originated in a man between 18 and 29 years old with active or convalescent COVID-19. CDR3 bases: TGTGCCAGCAGCTTTGGACAAGATGGCTACACCTTC. As protein: CASSFGQDGYTF.